This is a list of T cell receptor beta chains from one sample in a study of CXCR3 chemokines and chemotherapy response in bladder cancer. TCRdb reprocessed the PCR reads with MiXCR, giving one entry per CDR3 protein. This sample has around 1,700 distinct CDR3 sequences, with 20% to 25% found just once. The material was obtained from a patient whose treatment included neoadjuvant chemotherapy. Receptors were obtained from a human donor with bladder cancer that did not respond to neoadjuvant chemotherapy. The CDR3 runs from the conserved cysteine through the conserved F or W. The D gene is left open where the match is weak. The size field is filled for only some rows; it gives once, few, many or a size class.

medium-sized | TRBJ2-1 | TRBD1 | TRBV15 | CATSRDLGTGDIDEQFF | TGTGCCACCAGCAGAGATTTAGGGACAGGGGATATCGATGAGCAGTTCTTC
medium-sized | TRBJ1-5 | TRBD1 | TRBV6-6 | CASSLGQGGNQPQHF | TGTGCCAGCAGTTTGGGACAGGGTGGAAATCAGCCCCAGCATTTT
many | TRBJ1-3 | . | TRBV12-3/TRBV12-4 | CASSLMGGAGNTIYF | TGTGCCAGCAGTTTAATGGGGGGAGCTGGAAACACCATATATTTT
large | TRBJ2-3 | . | TRBV27 | CASIGGPDTQYF | TGTGCCAGCATTGGAGGCCCAGATACGCAGTATTTT
. | TRBJ2-1 | TRBD2 | TRBV2 | CASSESLAGVNEQFF | TGTGCCAGCAGTGAAAGCCTAGCGGGGGTGAATGAGCAGTTCTTC
. | TRBJ1-1 | . | TRBV18 | CASSPGRRGTEAFF | TGTGCCAGCTCACCGGGACGGCGGGGCACTGAAGCTTTCTTT
medium-sized | TRBJ2-7 | . | TRBV6-1 | CASSEAGTLSSYEQYF | TGTGCCAGCAGTGAAGCAGGGACACTGAGCTCCTACGAGCAGTACTTC
medium-sized | TRBJ2-3 | . | TRBV7-9 | CASSLSRGLRTDTQYF | TGTGCCAGCAGCTTAAGCCGGGGGCTAAGAACAGATACGCAGTATTTT
medium-sized | TRBJ1-1 | . | TRBV12-3/TRBV12-4 | CASTKGQSVTEAFF | TGTGCCAGCACCAAAGGACAGTCGGTCACTGAAGCTTTCTTT
medium-sized | TRBJ2-1 | TRBD1 | TRBV7-3 | CASSELPGQPANEQFF | TGTGCCAGCAGCGAGTTGCCGGGACAGCCGGCCAATGAGCAGTTCTTC
. | TRBJ1-2 | TRBD1 | TRBV4-1 | CASSPQQGAGYGYTF | TGCGCCAGCAGCCCCCAACAGGGGGCCGGCTATGGCTACACCTTC
. | TRBJ2-1 | . | TRBV19 | CASSLVGAYNEQFF | TGTGCCAGTAGTCTCGTAGGGGCCTACAATGAGCAGTTCTTC
many | TRBJ1-1 | . | TRBV12-3/TRBV12-4 | CASSSQGTDTEAFF | TGTGCCAGCAGTTCTCAGGGGACGGACACTGAAGCTTTCTTT
many | TRBJ2-5 | . | TRBV28 | CASSLFGGWEETQYF | TGTGCCAGCAGTTTATTCGGGGGTTGGGAGGAGACCCAGTACTTC
medium-sized | TRBJ2-7 | TRBD2 | TRBV29-1 | CSVRSGGTYEQYF | TGCAGCGTTAGAAGCGGGGGGACCTACGAGCAGTACTTC
. | TRBJ2-5 | TRBD2 | TRBV7-2 | CASTPGLARQETQYF | TGTGCCAGCACCCCGGGACTAGCGCGCCAAGAGACCCAGTACTTC
medium-sized | TRBJ2-1 | . | TRBV6-5 | CASHRPPYNEQFF | TGTGCCAGCCACAGACCCCCCTACAATGAGCAGTTCTTC
large | TRBJ1-1 | . | TRBV6-5 | CASRLGGGTYTEAFF | TGTGCCAGCAGGCTGGGGGGAGGGACCTACACTGAAGCTTTCTTT
few | TRBJ2-3 | TRBD2 | TRBV6-5 | CASSYRGPGLAGEADTQYF | TGTGCCAGCAGTTACCGGGGACCGGGACTAGCGGGGGAGGCAGATACGCAGTATTTT
medium-sized | TRBJ2-5 | TRBD1 | TRBV30 | CAWSVHPPGQGMIKTQYF | TGTGCCTGGAGTGTACACCCCCCGGGACAGGGAATGATTAAGACCCAGTACTTC
medium-sized | TRBJ2-1 | TRBD2 | TRBV30 | CAWSGGLAGGLYNEQFF | TGTGCCTGGAGTGGGGGGCTAGCGGGGGGCTTATACAATGAGCAGTTCTTC
few | TRBJ1-1 | . | TRBV20-1 | CSARVETEAFF | TGCAGTGCTAGAGTGGAGACTGAAGCTTTCTTT
many | TRBJ2-7 | TRBD2 | TRBV6-5 | CASSYLSPGLAGGTYEQYF | TGTGCCAGCAGTTACCTTTCCCCTGGACTAGCGGGGGGAACCTACGAGCAGTACTTC
medium-sized | TRBJ1-5 | . | TRBV24-1 | CATSETWSNQPQHF | TGTGCCACCAGTGAGACTTGGTCGAATCAGCCCCAGCATTTT
. | TRBJ2-3 | TRBD2 | TRBV6-1 | CASSDTGGTDTQYF | TGTGCCAGCAGTGATACGGGGGGGACAGATACGCAGTATTTT
medium-sized | TRBJ2-6 | . | TRBV18 | CASSPLGAGGANVLTF | TGTGCCAGCTCACCACTAGGGGCAGGCGGGGCCAACGTCCTGACTTTC
. | TRBJ2-3 | TRBD2 | TRBV10-2 | CASSEWGGKDTQYF | TGCGCCAGCAGTGAGTGGGGGGGGAAGGATACGCAGTATTTT
medium-sized | TRBJ2-3 | TRBD2 | TRBV6-2/TRBV6-3 | CASSSLPGLAGGGTDTQYF | TGTGCCAGCAGCTCCCTCCCGGGACTAGCGGGGGGGGGCACAGATACGCAGTATTTT
. | TRBJ2-1 | . | TRBV4-1 | CASSQEAVQGRNEQFF | TGCGCCAGCAGCCAAGAAGCGGTCCAGGGTCGAAATGAGCAGTTCTTC
. | TRBJ1-5 | . | TRBV9 | CASSVASNQPQHF | TGTGCCAGCAGCGTCGCCAGCAATCAGCCCCAGCATTTT
many | TRBJ2-1 | TRBD2 | TRBV19 | CASSPTSGSYNEQFF | TGTGCCAGTAGTCCTACTAGCGGGTCGTACAATGAGCAGTTCTTC
. | TRBJ2-5 | TRBD2 | TRBV6-5 | CASSRQPGLARQETQYF | TGTGCCAGCAGCCGGCAACCGGGACTAGCGCGCCAAGAGACCCAGTACTTC
many | TRBJ2-7 | . | TRBV28 | CASRLRSGTGLEQYF | TGTGCCAGCAGGTTGCGTAGCGGTACCGGGCTCGAGCAGTACTTC
many | TRBJ1-2 | TRBD1 | TRBV18 | CASSPKGAGYTF | TGTGCCAGCTCACCAAAGGGGGCCGGCTACACCTTC
medium-sized | TRBJ2-7 | TRBD1 | TRBV18 | CASSNTGTGGGEQYF | TGTGCCAGCTCCAACACCGGGACAGGGGGTGGTGAGCAGTACTTC
medium-sized | TRBJ2-1 | TRBD1 | TRBV7-9 | CASSSPQGAYNEQFF | TGTGCCAGCAGCAGCCCACAGGGGGCTTACAATGAGCAGTTCTTC
medium-sized | TRBJ2-5 | . | TRBV18 | CASSPFPQVQETQYF | TGTGCCAGCTCACCATTCCCACAGGTCCAAGAGACCCAGTACTTC
medium-sized | TRBJ2-5 | TRBD2 | TRBV18 | CASSPPGLAESETQYF | TGTGCCAGCTCACCGCCAGGACTAGCCGAGTCAGAGACCCAGTACTTC
medium-sized | TRBJ2-6 | TRBD1 | TRBV10-3 | CASRDRAFSGANVLTF | TGTGCCTCCCGGGACAGGGCTTTCTCTGGGGCCAACGTCCTGACTTTC
medium-sized | TRBJ2-7 | . | TRBV19 | CASSIWQGYEQYF | TGTGCCAGTAGTATTTGGCAGGGCTACGAGCAGTACTTC
large | TRBJ1-2 | . | TRBV28 | CASSLAGAHYGYTF | TGTGCCAGCAGTTTAGCAGGGGCCCACTATGGCTACACCTTC
large | TRBJ1-1 | . | TRBV28 | CASSFGDTEAFF | TGTGCCAGCAGTTTTGGGGACACTGAAGCTTTCTTT
many | TRBJ2-2 | . | TRBV12-3/TRBV12-4 | CASSPGPPRTGELFF | TGTGCCAGCAGTCCGGGACCACCGAGGACCGGGGAGCTGTTTTTT
medium-sized | TRBJ1-1 | . | TRBV19 | CASRPGRHTEAFF | TGTGCCAGTAGACCGGGCCGCCACACTGAAGCTTTCTTT
many | TRBJ1-1 | . | TRBV29-1 | CSARAGPNTEAFF | TGCAGCGCTCGGGCGGGACCGAACACTGAAGCTTTCTTT